This T cell receptor (beta chain) comes out of a study of OX40 agonist ivuxolimab in advanced cancers. For context, the study as a whole: Ivuxolimab was an agonistic, fully human IgG2 monoclonal antibody directed against OX40 (CD134), a costimulatory receptor. Intravenous ivuxolimab was administered to patients every 2 weeks at six dose levels: 0.01, 0.1, 0.3, 1.5, 3 and 10 mg/kg. Among the roughly 50 dose-escalation patients, around 20 had hepatocellular carcinoma, about 15 melanoma, 9 renal cell carcinoma and 9 head and neck cancer. In the dose-escalation cohort, approximately 82% of patients were male, and the mean age was 60 years with a range of roughly 20 to 79. Patients were allowed to have had prior anti-PD-1, anti-PD-L1 or anti-CTLA-4 therapy, and 40% of the dose-escalation patients had been treated with checkpoint inhibitors. Partial responses occurred in three dose-escalation patients: two with cutaneous melanoma and one with hepatocellular carcinoma. Peripheral TCRbeta sequencing aimed to test whether ivuxolimab altered TCR sequence diversity and caused clonal T-cell expansion. The paper covers the monotherapy dose-escalation part of the phase I ivuxolimab trial, which included N of about 51 patients. Here is what the overall study found, with its caveats: On average, CD8+ T cells showed more expanded clones than CD4+ T cells after ivuxolimab. In partial responders in the 0.1-3.0 mg/kg groups, normalized peripheral clonal expansion was found to be among the lowest, especially among CD8+ T cells. The antigen specificity of the peripheral T cells that underwent clonal expansion was not determined. At doses of 0.1 to 3.0 mg/kg, clonal expansion of both CD4+ and CD8+ T cells in blood was seen between baseline and week 6. Low levels of normalized T-cell clonal expansion were also seen in some nonresponding patients.

Genomic DNA was extracted from sorted cells for sequencing of the TCRbeta CDR3 region. The immunoSEQ Assay was used to sequence the TCRbeta CDR3 regions. TCRdb retrieved this table from immuneACCESS and kept in-frame rearrangements only. Not all clones are present; in checked studies, unresolved V genes account for under half, and no reason is known for the remainder. Recorded for this sample are roughly 80,000 clones; about 86% of them occurred a single time. Clones ranked in the top ten supply 6.5% to 8% of the sample. For this clone: Which antigen it targets is not known. Base qualities are missing; no much larger clone stands one base away.

Patients with autoimmune disease history or receiving systemic immunosuppression were excluded from the trial. Peripheral blood for TCR sequencing was collected from all dose cohorts at baseline, on cycle 4 day 1, and on cycle 7 day 1. The samples were taken from a phase I, first-in-human, multicenter, open-label dose-escalation trial of ivuxolimab. Adults with locally advanced or metastatic head and neck squamous cell, hepatocellular, melanoma or renal cell carcinoma were enrolled in the trial. Before TCR sequencing, CD4+ T cells and CD8+ T cells were sorted from peripheral blood as separate populations. Unmatched junction bases come to 10, with V trimmed by 3 bases and J by 2 bases. CDR1 and CDR2 are read off the germline V gene (reference sequence) as GTSNPN and SVGIG. Taken from cysteine to phenylalanine, the CDR3 has 15 residues. This entry keeps only the CDR3 DNA: 45 bases, framed from base 1.

The receptor was derived from an adult with an advanced solid tumor such as melanoma, head and neck, liver or kidney cancer. The chain was built from TRBV30 and TRBJ2-7; 7 nucleotides in the junction match TRBD1. The starting material was CD4+ or CD8+ T cells sorted from blood, obtained in a trial of the OX40 agonist ivuxolimab. This receptor carries the CDR3 CAWSAAAGGPYEQYF. The DNA reads TGTGCCTGGAGCGCCGCGGCAGGGGGACCCTACGAGCAGTACTTC.